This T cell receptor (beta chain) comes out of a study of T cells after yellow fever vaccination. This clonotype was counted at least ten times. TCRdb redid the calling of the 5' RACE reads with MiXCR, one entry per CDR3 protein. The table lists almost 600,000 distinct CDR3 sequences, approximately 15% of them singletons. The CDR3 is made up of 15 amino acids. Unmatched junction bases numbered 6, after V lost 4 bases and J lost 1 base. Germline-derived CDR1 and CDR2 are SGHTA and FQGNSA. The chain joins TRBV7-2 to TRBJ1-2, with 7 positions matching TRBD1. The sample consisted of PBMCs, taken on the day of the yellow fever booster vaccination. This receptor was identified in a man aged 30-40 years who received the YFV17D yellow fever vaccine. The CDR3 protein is CASSSQGGNNYGYTF. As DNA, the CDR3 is TGTGCCAGCAGCTCCCAGGGGGGAAATAACTATGGCTACACCTTC.